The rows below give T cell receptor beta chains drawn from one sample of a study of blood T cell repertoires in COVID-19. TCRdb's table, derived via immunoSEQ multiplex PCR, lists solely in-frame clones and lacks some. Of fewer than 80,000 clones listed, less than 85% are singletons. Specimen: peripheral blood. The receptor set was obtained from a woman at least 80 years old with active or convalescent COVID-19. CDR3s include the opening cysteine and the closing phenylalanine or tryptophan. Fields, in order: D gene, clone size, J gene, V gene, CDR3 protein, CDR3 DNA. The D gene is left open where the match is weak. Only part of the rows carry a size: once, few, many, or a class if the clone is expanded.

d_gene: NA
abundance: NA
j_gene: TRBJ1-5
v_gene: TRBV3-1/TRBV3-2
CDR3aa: CASSPTGGGNQPQHF
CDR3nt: TGTGCCAGCAGCCCCACTGGGGGAGGGAATCAGCCCCAGCATTTT

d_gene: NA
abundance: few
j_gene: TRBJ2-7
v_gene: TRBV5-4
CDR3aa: CASSLGKQGYEQYF
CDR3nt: TGTGCCAGCAGCTTGGGGAAACAGGGCTACGAGCAGTACTTC

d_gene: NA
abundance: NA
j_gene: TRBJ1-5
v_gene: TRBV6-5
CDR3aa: CASSYPGNQPQHF
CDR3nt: TGTGCCAGCAGTTACCCGGGGAATCAGCCCCAGCATTTT

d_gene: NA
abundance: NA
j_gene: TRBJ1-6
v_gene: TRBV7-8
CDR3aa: CASSLWAEINSPLHF
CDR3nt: TGTGCCAGCAGCTTATGGGCAGAGATTAATTCACCCCTCCACTTT

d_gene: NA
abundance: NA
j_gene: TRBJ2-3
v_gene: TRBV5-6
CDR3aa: CASSHPLGGLLADTQYF
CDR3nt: TGTGCCAGCAGCCACCCCCTCGGGGGACTTCTCGCAGATACGCAGTATTTT

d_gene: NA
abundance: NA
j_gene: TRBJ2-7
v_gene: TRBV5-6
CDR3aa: CASSFGGGLHEQYF
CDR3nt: TGTGCCAGCAGCTTTGGAGGAGGGCTCCACGAGCAGTACTTC

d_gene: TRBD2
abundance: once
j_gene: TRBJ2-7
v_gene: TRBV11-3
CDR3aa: CASSFVREPSYEQYF
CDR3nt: TGTGCCAGCAGCTTTGTGCGGGAGCCCTCCTACGAGCAGTACTTC

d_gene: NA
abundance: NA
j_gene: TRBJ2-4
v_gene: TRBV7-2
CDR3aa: CASTFRGPEKNIQYF
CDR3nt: TGTGCCAGCACCTTTAGAGGCCCAGAAAAAAACATTCAGTACTTC

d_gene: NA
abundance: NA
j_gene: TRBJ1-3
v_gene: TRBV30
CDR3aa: CAWSFRQSGNTIYF
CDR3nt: TGTGCCTGGAGTTTCCGACAGTCGGGAAACACCATATATTTT

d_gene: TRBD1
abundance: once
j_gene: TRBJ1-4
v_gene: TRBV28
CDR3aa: CASRYLGGAYEKLFF
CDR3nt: TGTGCCAGCAGATATTTAGGGGGCGCATATGAAAAACTGTTTTTT

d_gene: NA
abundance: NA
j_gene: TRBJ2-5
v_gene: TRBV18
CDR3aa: CASSPSLQETQYF
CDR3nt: TGTGCCAGCTCTCCTAGTTTGCAAGAGACCCAGTACTTC